The rows below give T cell receptor beta chains drawn from one sample of a study of T cell changes during pregnancy in multiple sclerosis. TCRdb's table, derived via immunoSEQ multiplex PCR, lists solely in-frame clones and lacks some. The profile shows about 39,000 clones, around 92% of them singletons. The starting material was CD8+ T cells from peripheral blood mononuclear cells, obtained before pregnancy. Source of these receptors: a female donor with multiple sclerosis, enrolled in a pregnancy study. Both conserved end residues are part of each CDR3. The D gene is left open where the match is weak. Clone size is stated in some rows and not others, as once, few, many or a class when expanded.

clone size: NA; V gene: TRBV19; J gene: TRBJ2-4; D gene: TRBD1; CDR3 DNA: TGTGCCAGTAGCCATGGGACAGGGGGCGCAGGAAACATTCAGTACTTC; CDR3 protein: CASSHGTGGAGNIQYF
clone size: NA; V gene: TRBV19; J gene: TRBJ2-1; D gene: NA; CDR3 DNA: TGTGCCAGTAGTATAGATCTCCCAGGGCAGTCCTACAATGAGCAGTTCTTC; CDR3 protein: CASSIDLPGQSYNEQFF
clone size: NA; V gene: TRBV28; J gene: TRBJ2-7; D gene: NA; CDR3 DNA: TGTGCCACCTCCGGGACCGGGACACCTAGCTCCTACGAGCAGTACTTC; CDR3 protein: CATSGTGTPSSYEQYF
clone size: NA; V gene: TRBV7-9; J gene: TRBJ2-7; D gene: TRBD1; CDR3 DNA: TGTGCCAGCAGCTCCCCCGGGACAGGGAAGGGCGAGCAGTACTTC; CDR3 protein: CASSSPGTGKGEQYF
clone size: NA; V gene: TRBV9; J gene: TRBJ2-7; D gene: NA; CDR3 DNA: TGTGCCAGCAGCGTCAGTACGGGGGTGAGCGAGCAGTACTTC; CDR3 protein: CASSVSTGVSEQYF
clone size: NA; V gene: TRBV30; J gene: TRBJ2-1; D gene: TRBD1; CDR3 DNA: TGTGCCTGGAGTCCCCCGGACAGGGTGGGGACCAATGAGCAGTTCTTC; CDR3 protein: CAWSPPDRVGTNEQFF
clone size: NA; V gene: TRBV5-1; J gene: TRBJ1-5; D gene: NA; CDR3 DNA: TGCGCCAGCAGCGCGGCGGGGGATCAGCCCCAGCATTTT; CDR3 protein: CASSAAGDQPQHF
clone size: NA; V gene: TRBV11-1; J gene: TRBJ2-7; D gene: TRBD1; CDR3 DNA: TGTGCCAGCAGCTTACGCAGGGGGTCCTACGAGCAGTACTTC; CDR3 protein: CASSLRRGSYEQYF
clone size: NA; V gene: TRBV9; J gene: TRBJ2-1; D gene: TRBD2; CDR3 DNA: TGTGCCAGCAGCGGTAGCGGGAGCTCCTACAATGAGCAGTTCTTC; CDR3 protein: CASSGSGSSYNEQFF
clone size: NA; V gene: TRBV9; J gene: TRBJ2-3; D gene: NA; CDR3 DNA: TGTGCCAGCAGCGAGGGGGGAGGGGATACGCAGTATTTT; CDR3 protein: CASSEGGGDTQYF
clone size: NA; V gene: TRBV11-2; J gene: TRBJ2-3; D gene: TRBD2; CDR3 DNA: TGTGCCAGCAGCCTCTATGCGGGGGGAGGGGATACGCAGTATTTT; CDR3 protein: CASSLYAGGGDTQYF
clone size: NA; V gene: TRBV5-1; J gene: TRBJ2-5; D gene: NA; CDR3 DNA: TGCGCCAGCAGCCGCGGGGTGGGGAACCAAGAGACCCAGTACTTC; CDR3 protein: CASSRGVGNQETQYF
clone size: NA; V gene: TRBV29-1; J gene: TRBJ2-1; D gene: NA; CDR3 DNA: TGCAGCGCTGACTCCAGGAATGAGCAGTTCTTC; CDR3 protein: CSADSRNEQFF
clone size: NA; V gene: TRBV30; J gene: TRBJ2-1; D gene: TRBD2; CDR3 DNA: TGTGCCTGGAGTGTACCGGTGGCGGGAGGGGTCTACAATGAGCAGTTCTTC; CDR3 protein: CAWSVPVAGGVYNEQFF
clone size: NA; V gene: TRBV9; J gene: TRBJ1-3; D gene: NA; CDR3 DNA: TGTGCCAGCAGCGTAGATGAAGGGGCTGGAAACACCATATATTTT; CDR3 protein: CASSVDEGAGNTIYF
clone size: NA; V gene: TRBV2; J gene: TRBJ2-1; D gene: TRBD1; CDR3 DNA: TGTGCCAGCAGAGCTATAGACAGGGGTCGCCCCTACAATGAGCAGTTCTTC; CDR3 protein: CASRAIDRGRPYNEQFF
clone size: NA; V gene: TRBV7-9; J gene: TRBJ1-6; D gene: NA; CDR3 DNA: TGTGCCAGCAGCCTGGGGGGGAATGTGAATTCACCCCTCCACTTT; CDR3 protein: CASSLGGNVNSPLHF
clone size: once; V gene: TRBV6-5; J gene: TRBJ2-5; D gene: TRBD1; CDR3 DNA: TGTGCCAGCAGTTACTCGGGCAGGGGGGAGACCCAGTACTTC; CDR3 protein: CASSYSGRGETQYF
clone size: NA; V gene: TRBV5-4; J gene: TRBJ1-4; D gene: NA; CDR3 DNA: TGTGCCAGCAGCTTGGCCGCGGAAAGGGAGGAAAAACTGTTTTTT; CDR3 protein: CASSLAAEREEKLFF
clone size: NA; V gene: TRBV9; J gene: TRBJ2-7; D gene: NA; CDR3 DNA: TGTGCCAGCAGCGTAGGCAGGACGGGGGAGCAGTACTTC; CDR3 protein: CASSVGRTGEQYF
clone size: NA; V gene: TRBV9; J gene: TRBJ2-7; D gene: NA; CDR3 DNA: TGTGCCAGCAGCGTAGAAGGAGGAACAGCCTACGAGCAGTACTTC; CDR3 protein: CASSVEGGTAYEQYF
clone size: NA; V gene: TRBV7-9; J gene: TRBJ2-1; D gene: NA; CDR3 DNA: TGTGCCAGCAGCGTGCGGGCCTCGAGCTCCTACAATGAGCAGTTCTTC; CDR3 protein: CASSVRASSSYNEQFF
clone size: once; V gene: TRBV19; J gene: TRBJ2-1; D gene: TRBD1; CDR3 DNA: TGTGCCAGTAGTCCGGGACAGGGGGACGAGCAGTTCTTC; CDR3 protein: CASSPGQGDEQFF
clone size: NA; V gene: TRBV6-5; J gene: TRBJ2-1; D gene: TRBD1; CDR3 DNA: TGTGCCAGCAGTACCTCGACAGGGGACAATGAGCAGTTCTTC; CDR3 protein: CASSTSTGDNEQFF
clone size: NA; V gene: TRBV9; J gene: TRBJ1-4; D gene: NA; CDR3 DNA: TGTGCCAGCAGCGTAGATAATAATGAAAAACTGTTTTTT; CDR3 protein: CASSVDNNEKLFF
clone size: NA; V gene: TRBV5-1; J gene: TRBJ2-2; D gene: TRBD1; CDR3 DNA: TGCGCCAGCAGCCTACGACAGGGTGGGACCGGGGAGCTGTTTTTT; CDR3 protein: CASSLRQGGTGELFF
clone size: NA; V gene: TRBV9; J gene: TRBJ2-7; D gene: NA; CDR3 DNA: TGTGCCAGCAGCGCCGGGACTGGGCCCTACGAGCAGTACTTC; CDR3 protein: CASSAGTGPYEQYF
clone size: once; V gene: TRBV7-2; J gene: TRBJ2-1; D gene: TRBD1; CDR3 DNA: TGTGCCAGCAGCTTAGGGGACAGGGGGGCCAATGAGCAGTTCTTC; CDR3 protein: CASSLGDRGANEQFF
clone size: NA; V gene: TRBV7-6; J gene: TRBJ1-1; D gene: NA; CDR3 DNA: TGTGCCAGCAGCTTAGACCCAGGGTCGGACACTGAAGCTTTCTTT; CDR3 protein: CASSLDPGSDTEAFF
clone size: NA; V gene: TRBV13; J gene: TRBJ2-4; D gene: NA; CDR3 DNA: TGTGCCAGCAGCTCCCGGGACATCCGAAACATTCAGTACTTC; CDR3 protein: CASSSRDIRNIQYF
clone size: NA; V gene: TRBV28; J gene: TRBJ2-7; D gene: NA; CDR3 DNA: TGTGCCAGCAGTCCCGCCCAGAGCGGCTACGAGCAGTACTTC; CDR3 protein: CASSPAQSGYEQYF
clone size: NA; V gene: TRBV28; J gene: TRBJ1-1; D gene: NA; CDR3 DNA: TGTGCCAGCAGTTTACGAACGACAGCCCCTTCCCAATTCGGAGCTTTCTTT; CDR3 protein: CASSLRTTAPSQFGAFF